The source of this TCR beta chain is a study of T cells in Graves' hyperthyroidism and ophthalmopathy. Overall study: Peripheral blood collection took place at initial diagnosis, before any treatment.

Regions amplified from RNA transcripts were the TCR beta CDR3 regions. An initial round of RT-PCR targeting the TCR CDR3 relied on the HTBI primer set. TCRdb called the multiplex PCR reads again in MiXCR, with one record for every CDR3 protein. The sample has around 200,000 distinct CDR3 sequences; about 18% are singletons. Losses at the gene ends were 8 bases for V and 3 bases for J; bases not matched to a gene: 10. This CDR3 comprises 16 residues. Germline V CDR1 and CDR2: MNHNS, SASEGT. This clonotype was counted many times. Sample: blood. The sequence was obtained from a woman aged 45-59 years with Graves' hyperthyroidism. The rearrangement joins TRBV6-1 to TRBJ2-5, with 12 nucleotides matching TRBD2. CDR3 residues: CASGLSTSGGEETQYF. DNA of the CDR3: TGTGCCAGCGGGCTTTCGACTAGCGGGGGTGAAGAGACCCAGTACTTC.